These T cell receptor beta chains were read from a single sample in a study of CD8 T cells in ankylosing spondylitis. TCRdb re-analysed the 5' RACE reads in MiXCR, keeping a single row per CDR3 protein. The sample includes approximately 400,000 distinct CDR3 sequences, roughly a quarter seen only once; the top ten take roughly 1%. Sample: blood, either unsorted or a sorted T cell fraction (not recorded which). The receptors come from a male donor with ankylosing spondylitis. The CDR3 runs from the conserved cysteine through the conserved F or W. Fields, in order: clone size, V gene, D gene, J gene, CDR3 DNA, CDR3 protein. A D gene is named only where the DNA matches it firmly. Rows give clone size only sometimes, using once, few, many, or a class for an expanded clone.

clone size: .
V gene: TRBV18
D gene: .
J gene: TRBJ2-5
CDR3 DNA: TGTGCCAGCTCACTCAGTGGGGGCGGATCCCAAGAGACCCAGTACTTC
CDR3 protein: CASSLSGGGSQETQYF

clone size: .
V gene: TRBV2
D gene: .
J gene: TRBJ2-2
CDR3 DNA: TGTGCCAGCATCCCCACCTGGCGGCCCGGGGAGCTGTTTTTT
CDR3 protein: CASIPTWRPGELFF

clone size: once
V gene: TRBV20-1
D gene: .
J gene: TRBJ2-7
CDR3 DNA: TGCAGTGCTAGAGAATCCCCGGGTGTCGAGCAGTACTTC
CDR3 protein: CSARESPGVEQYF

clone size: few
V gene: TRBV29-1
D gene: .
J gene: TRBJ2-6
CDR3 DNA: TGCAGCGTTGGGTCCAACAGGGGAGGTGGGGCCAACGTCCTGACTTTC
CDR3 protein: CSVGSNRGGGANVLTF

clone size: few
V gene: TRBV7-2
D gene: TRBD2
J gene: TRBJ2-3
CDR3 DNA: TGTGCCAGCAGCTTGACGGCGGGGGGGACAGATACGCAGTATTTT
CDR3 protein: CASSLTAGGTDTQYF

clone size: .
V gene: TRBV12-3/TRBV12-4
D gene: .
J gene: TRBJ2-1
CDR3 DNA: TGTGCCAGCAGTTACGACTCTTACAATGAGCAGTTCTTC
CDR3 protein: CASSYDSYNEQFF

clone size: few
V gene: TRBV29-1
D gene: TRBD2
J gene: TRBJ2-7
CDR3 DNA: TGCACCGCAGGACTAGCGGGAGGATACGAGCAGTACTTC
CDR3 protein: CTAGLAGGYEQYF

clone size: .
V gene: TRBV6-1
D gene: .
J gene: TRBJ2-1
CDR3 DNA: TGTGCCAGCAGGCCCTGGCCTAGTGATGAGCAGTTCTTC
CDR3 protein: CASRPWPSDEQFF

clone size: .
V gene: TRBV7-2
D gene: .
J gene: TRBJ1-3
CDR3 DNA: TGTGCCAGCAGCTTCTACACGTCCTCTGGAAACACCATATATTTT
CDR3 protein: CASSFYTSSGNTIYF

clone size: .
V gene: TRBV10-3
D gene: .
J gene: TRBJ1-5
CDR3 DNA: TGTGCCATCAGTGCAACCCGGGACAGCAATCAGCCCCAGCATTTT
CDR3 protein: CAISATRDSNQPQHF

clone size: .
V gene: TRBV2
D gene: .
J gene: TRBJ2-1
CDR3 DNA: TGTGCCAGCAGTGTCCTTTGGCCGAGCTCCTACAATGAGCAGTTCTTC
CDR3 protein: CASSVLWPSSYNEQFF

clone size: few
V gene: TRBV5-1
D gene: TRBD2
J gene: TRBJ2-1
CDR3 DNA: TGCGCCAGCAGCTACTCTAGCGGGAGGGATTCCTACAATGAGCAGTTCTTC
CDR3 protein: CASSYSSGRDSYNEQFF

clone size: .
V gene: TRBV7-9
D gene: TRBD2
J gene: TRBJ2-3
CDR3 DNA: TGTGCCAGCAGCGGGCGCCGGGGCGGGAGATTGGATACGCAGTATTTT
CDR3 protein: CASSGRRGGRLDTQYF

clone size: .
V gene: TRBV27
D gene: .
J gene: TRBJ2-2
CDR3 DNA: TGTGCCAGCAGCCGTAGGCTCGGGGTTGCCGGGGAGCTGTTTTTT
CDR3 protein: CASSRRLGVAGELFF

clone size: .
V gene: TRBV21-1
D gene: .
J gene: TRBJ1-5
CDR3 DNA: TGTGCCAGCAGTAGACAGGAGGAGCAGCCCCAGCATTTT
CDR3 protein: CASSRQEEQPQHF

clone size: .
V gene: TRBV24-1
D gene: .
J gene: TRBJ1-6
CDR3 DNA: TGTGCCACCAGTGATTTGGAGTTGGGGGCCGCCTATAATTCACCCCTCCACTTT
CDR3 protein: CATSDLELGAAYNSPLHF

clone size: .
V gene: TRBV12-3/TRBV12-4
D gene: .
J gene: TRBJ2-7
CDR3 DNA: TGTGCCAGCGCTCGGGTCTCCTACGAGCAGTACTTC
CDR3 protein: CASARVSYEQYF

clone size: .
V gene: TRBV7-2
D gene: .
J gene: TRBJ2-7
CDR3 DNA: TGTGCCAGCAGCTTAGTGGGGGGACAAATTAGCTCCTACGAGCAGTACTTC
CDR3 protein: CASSLVGGQISSYEQYF

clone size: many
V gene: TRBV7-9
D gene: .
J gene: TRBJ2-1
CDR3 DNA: TGTGCCAGCAGCTCCTTGACAAGTTACAATGAGCAGTTCTTC
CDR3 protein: CASSSLTSYNEQFF

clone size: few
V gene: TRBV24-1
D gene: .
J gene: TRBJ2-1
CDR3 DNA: TGTGCCACCCGGGAGAGTTCCTACAATGAGCAGTTCTTC
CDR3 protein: CATRESSYNEQFF

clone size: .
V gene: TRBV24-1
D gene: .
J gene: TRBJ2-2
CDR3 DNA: TGTGCCACCAGTGAGCCTGAATGGACTGGTACTATCACCGGGGAGCTGTTTTTT
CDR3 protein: CATSEPEWTGTITGELFF

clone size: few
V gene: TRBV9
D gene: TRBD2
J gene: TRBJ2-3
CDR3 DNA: TGTGCCAGCAGCGTGAGACTAGCAGGGCGGGATACGCAGTATTTT
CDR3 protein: CASSVRLAGRDTQYF

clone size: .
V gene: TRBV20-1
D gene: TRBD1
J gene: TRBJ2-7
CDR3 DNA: TGCAGCGCACCGGGACAGGGGGCGAACGAGCAGTACTTC
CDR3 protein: CSAPGQGANEQYF

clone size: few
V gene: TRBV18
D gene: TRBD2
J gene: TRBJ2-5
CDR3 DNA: TGTGCCAGCTCCCGACTAGCGGACCAAGAGACCCAGTACTTC
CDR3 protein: CASSRLADQETQYF

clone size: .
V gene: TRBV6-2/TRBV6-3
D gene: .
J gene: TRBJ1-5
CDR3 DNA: TGTGCCAGCAGTTACTCCTCACCGCCCCAGCATTTT
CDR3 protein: CASSYSSPPQHF

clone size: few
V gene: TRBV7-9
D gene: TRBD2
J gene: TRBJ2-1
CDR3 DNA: TGTGCCAGCAGTGCGGGACTAGCGGGAGTCACTGAGCAGTTCTTC
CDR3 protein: CASSAGLAGVTEQFF

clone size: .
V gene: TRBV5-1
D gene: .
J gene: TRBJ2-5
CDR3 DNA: TGCGCCAGCAAGGGATCGGACGGCCAAGAGACCCAGTACTTC
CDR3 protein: CASKGSDGQETQYF

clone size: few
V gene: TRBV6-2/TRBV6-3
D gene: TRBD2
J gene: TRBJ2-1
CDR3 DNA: TGTGCCAGCAGCTTTCTAGCGGGAGGTGGAGAGCAGTTCTTC
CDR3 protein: CASSFLAGGGEQFF

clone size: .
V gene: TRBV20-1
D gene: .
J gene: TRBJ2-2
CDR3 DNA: TGCAGTGCTACGATTAGCCGGACCGACACCGGGGAGCTGTTTTTT
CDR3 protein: CSATISRTDTGELFF

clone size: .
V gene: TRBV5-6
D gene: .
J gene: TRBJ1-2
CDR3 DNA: TGTGCCAGCAGCTTGGACAGAGTGTTGGGCTACACCTTC
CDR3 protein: CASSLDRVLGYTF

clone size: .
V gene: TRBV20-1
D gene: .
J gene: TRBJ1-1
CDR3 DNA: TGCAGTGCTGTCGCCACTGAAGCTTTCTTT
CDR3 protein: CSAVATEAFF

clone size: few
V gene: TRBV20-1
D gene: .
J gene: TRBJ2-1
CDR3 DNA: TGCAGTGCTAGAGGAGGGAGCTACAATGAGCAGTTCTTC
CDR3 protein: CSARGGSYNEQFF

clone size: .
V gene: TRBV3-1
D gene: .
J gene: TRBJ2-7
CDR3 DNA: TGTGCCAGCAGCCAAGCCCCGGGACGGCCCTACGAGCAGTACTTC
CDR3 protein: CASSQAPGRPYEQYF

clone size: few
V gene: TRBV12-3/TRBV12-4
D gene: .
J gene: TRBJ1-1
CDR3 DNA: TGTGCCAGCAGTTTTTGGGCCCTTGGTACTGAAGCTTTCTTT
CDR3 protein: CASSFWALGTEAFF

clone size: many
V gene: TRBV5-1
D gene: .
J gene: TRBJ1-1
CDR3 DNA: TGTGCCAGCAGCTTAGACACTAACACTGAAGCTTTCTTT
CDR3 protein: CASSLDTNTEAFF